The 3 T cell receptor beta chains below come from one sample, sequenced in a study of cytomegalovirus exposure and HLA in healthy donors. 60 Vbeta and 13 Jbeta primers were used in PCR. This table comes from immunoSEQ multiplex PCR, and its TCRdb copy is limited to in-frame clones, with some not included. In the table there are roughly 150,000 clones, roughly 84% of which are singletons. The specimen sequenced was PBMCs. These receptors came from a man aged 30-40 years in good health and CMV-seropositive.

The J gene is TRBJ1-1, the V gene TRBV7-6, with no clear D. V was shortened by 3 bases and J by 6 bases, with 14 bases between the two germline ends. Germline CDR1 SGHVS, CDR2 FNYEAQ. The CDR3 is 14 amino acids. The CDR3 loop reads CASSLDFGSAEAFF. The CDR3 DNA sequence: TGTGCCAGCAGCTTGGACTTCGGTTCGGCTGAAGCTTTCTTT.

This clone occurred once. The V and J genes are TRBV6-6 and TRBJ2-3; no firm D call. Trimming left V 4 bases short and J 2 bases short, with 10 bases between. Germline V gene sequence: CDR1 MNHNY, CDR2 SVGAGI (reference sequence). The CDR3 runs 14 residues. The CDR3 DNA follows: TGTGCCAGCAGTTCAGTGGGCCCCACAGATACGCAGTATTTT. It codes for CASSSVGPTDTQYF.

The count of this clone is one. This chain joins TRBV30 and TRBJ2-7, with 9 bases matching TRBD2. Germline V lookup: CDR1 GTSNPN, CDR2 SVGIG (reference sequence). The CDR3 extends over 15 amino acids. Trimming removed 4 bases from V and 0 bases from J; junction bases left unmatched: 7. In nucleotides, the CDR3 is TGTGCCTGGATGGAGCTAGCGGGGTCCTCCTACGAGCAGTACTTC. Protein: CAWMELAGSSYEQYF.